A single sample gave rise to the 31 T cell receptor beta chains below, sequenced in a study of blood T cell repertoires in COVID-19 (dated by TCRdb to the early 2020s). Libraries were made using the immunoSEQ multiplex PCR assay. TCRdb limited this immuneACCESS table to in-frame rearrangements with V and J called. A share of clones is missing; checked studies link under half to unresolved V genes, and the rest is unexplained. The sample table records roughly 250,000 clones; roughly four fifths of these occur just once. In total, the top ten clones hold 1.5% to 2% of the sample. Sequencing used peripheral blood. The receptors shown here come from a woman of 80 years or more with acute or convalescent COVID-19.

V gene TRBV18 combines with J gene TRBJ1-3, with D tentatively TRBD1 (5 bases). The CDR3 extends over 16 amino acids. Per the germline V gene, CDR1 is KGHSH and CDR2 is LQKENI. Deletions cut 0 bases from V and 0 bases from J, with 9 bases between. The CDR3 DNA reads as TGTGCCAGCTCACCACCCGGGGGGATCTCTGGAAACACCATATATTTT. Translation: CASSPPGGISGNTIYF. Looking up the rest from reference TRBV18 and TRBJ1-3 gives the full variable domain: NAGVMQNPRHLVRRRGQEARLRCSPMKGHSHVYWYRQLPEEGLKFMVYLQKENIIDESGMPKERFSAEFPKEGPSILRIQQVVRGDSAAYFCASSPPGGISGNTIYFGEGSWLTVV.

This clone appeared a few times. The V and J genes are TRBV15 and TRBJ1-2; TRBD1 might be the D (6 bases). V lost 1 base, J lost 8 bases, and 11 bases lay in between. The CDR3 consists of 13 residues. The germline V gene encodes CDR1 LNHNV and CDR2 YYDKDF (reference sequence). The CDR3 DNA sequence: TGTGCCACCAGCAGAGTTGTTCAGGGGGGCTACACCTTC. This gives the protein CATSRVVQGGYTF.

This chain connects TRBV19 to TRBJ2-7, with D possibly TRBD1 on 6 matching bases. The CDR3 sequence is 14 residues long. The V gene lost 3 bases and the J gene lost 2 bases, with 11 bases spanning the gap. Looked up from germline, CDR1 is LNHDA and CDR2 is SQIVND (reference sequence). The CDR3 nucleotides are TGTGCCAGTAGTATTTACGACAGGCCCTACGAGCAGTACTTC. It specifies CASSIYDRPYEQYF.

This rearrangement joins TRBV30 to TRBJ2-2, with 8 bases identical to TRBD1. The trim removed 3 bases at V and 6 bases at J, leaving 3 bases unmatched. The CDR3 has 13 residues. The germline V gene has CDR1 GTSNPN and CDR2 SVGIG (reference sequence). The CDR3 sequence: CAWSLQGAGELFF. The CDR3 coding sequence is TGTGCCTGGAGCCTACAGGGGGCCGGGGAGCTGTTTTTT.

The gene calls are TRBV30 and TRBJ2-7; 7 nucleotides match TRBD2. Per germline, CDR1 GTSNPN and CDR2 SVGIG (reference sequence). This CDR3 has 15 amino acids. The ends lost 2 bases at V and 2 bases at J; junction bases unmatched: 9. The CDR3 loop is CAWSILGGGAYEQYF. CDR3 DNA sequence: TGTGCCTGGAGTATTCTGGGGGGGGGAGCCTACGAGCAGTACTTC.

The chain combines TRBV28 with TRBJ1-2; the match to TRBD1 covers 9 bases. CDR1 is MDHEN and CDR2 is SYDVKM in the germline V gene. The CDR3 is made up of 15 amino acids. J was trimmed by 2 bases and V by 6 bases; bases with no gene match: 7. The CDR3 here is CASRTIGTGNYGYTF. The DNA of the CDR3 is TGTGCCAGCAGAACCATCGGGACAGGGAACTATGGCTACACCTTC.

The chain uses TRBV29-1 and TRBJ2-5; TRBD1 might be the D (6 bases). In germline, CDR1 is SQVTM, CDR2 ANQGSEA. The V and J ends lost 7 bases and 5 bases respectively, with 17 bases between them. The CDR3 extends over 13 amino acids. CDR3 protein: CSERDTQRETQYF. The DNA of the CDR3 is TGCAGCGAACGGGACACCCAACGGGAGACCCAGTACTTC.

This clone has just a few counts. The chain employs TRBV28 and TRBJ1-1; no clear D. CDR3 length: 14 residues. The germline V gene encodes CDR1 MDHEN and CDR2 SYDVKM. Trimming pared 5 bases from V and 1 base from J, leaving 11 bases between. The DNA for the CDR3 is TGTGCCAGCAGTCTACCTGGTCGGAACACTGAAGCTTTCTTT. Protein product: CASSLPGRNTEAFF.

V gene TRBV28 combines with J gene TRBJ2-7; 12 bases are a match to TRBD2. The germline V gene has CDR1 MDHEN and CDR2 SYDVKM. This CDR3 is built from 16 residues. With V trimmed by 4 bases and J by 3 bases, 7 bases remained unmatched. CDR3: CASSSPGLAGIYEQYF. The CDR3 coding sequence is TGTGCCAGCAGTTCCCCCGGACTAGCGGGGATCTACGAGCAGTACTTC.

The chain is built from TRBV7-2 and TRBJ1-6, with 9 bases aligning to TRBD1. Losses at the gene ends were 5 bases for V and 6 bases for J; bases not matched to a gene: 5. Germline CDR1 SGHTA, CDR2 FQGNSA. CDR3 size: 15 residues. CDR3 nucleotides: TGTGCCAGCAGCCTAGACAGGGGGAGTAATTCACCCCTCCACTTT. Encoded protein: CASSLDRGSNSPLHF.

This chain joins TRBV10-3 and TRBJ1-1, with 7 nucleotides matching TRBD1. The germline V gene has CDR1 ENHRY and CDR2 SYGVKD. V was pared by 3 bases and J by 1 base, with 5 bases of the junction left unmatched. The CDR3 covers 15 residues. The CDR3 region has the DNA TGTGCCATCAGTGACTGGGCAGGGGGGAACACTGAAGCTTTCTTT. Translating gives CAISDWAGGNTEAFF.

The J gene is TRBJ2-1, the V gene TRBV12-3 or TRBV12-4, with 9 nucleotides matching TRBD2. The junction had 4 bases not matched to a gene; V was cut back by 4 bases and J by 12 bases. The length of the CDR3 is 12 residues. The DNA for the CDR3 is TGTGCCAGCAGTTCTAGCGGGATTTCGCAGTTCTTC. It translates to CASSSSGISQFF.

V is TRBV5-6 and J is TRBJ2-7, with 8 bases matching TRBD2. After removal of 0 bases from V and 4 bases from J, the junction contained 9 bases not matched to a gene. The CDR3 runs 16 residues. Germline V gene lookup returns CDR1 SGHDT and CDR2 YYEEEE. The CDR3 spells CASSLVSGIGRYEQYF. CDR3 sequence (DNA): TGTGCCAGCAGCTTGGTTAGCGGGATCGGTCGATACGAGCAGTACTTC. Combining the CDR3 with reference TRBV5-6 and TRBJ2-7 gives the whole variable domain DAGVTQSPTHLIKTRGQQVTLRCSPKSGHDTVSWYQQALGQGPQFIFQYYEEEERQRGNFPDRFSGHQFPNYSSELNVNALLLGDSALYLCASSLVSGIGRYEQYFGPGTRLTVT.

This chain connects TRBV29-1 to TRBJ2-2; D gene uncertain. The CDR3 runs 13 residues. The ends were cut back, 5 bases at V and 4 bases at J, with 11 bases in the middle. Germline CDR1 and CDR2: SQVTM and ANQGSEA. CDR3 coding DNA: TGCAGCGTTCGAAGTGTAGCCACCGGGGAGCTGTTTTTT. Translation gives CSVRSVATGELFF.

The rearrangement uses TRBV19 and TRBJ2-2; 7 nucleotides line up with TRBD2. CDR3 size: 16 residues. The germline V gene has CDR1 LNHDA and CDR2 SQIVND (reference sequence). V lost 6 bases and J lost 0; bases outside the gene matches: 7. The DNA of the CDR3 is TGTGCCAGTAGCCCCCGGGGGGAGACGAACACCGGGGAGCTGTTTTTT. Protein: CASSPRGETNTGELFF.

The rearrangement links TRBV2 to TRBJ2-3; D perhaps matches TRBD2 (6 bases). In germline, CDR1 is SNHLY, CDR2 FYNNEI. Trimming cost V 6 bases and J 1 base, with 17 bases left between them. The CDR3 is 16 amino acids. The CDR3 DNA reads TGTGCCAGCAGCCCCGATGGGGACTGGGGCACAGATACGCAGTATTTT. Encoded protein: CASSPDGDWGTDTQYF.

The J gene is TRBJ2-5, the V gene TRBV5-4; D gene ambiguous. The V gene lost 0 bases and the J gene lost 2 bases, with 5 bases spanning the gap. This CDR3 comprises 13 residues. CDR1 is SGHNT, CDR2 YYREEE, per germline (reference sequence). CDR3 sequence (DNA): TGTGCCAGCAGCTTGGACGGTCAAGAGACCCAGTACTTC. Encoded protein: CASSLDGQETQYF.

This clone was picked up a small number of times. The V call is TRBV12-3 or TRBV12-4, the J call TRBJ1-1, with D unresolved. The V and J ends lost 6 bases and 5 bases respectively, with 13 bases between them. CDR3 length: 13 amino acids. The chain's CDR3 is CASSQTMETEAFF. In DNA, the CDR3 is TGTGCCAGCAGCCAAACCATGGAGACTGAAGCTTTCTTT.

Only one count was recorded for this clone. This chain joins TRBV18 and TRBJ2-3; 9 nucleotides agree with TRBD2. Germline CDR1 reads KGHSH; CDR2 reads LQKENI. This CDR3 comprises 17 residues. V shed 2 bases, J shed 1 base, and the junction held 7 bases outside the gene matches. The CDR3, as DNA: TGTGCCAGCTCACCATTGCGGGGGGGCTGGGGCACAGATACGCAGTATTTT. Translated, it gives CASSPLRGGWGTDTQYF.

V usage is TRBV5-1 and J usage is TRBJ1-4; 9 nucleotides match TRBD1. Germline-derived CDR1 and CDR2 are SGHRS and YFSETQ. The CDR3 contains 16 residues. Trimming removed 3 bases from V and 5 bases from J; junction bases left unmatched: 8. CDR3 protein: CASSSDTGGGNEKLFF. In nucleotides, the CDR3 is TGCGCCAGCAGCTCAGATACAGGGGGCGGAAATGAAAAACTGTTTTTT.

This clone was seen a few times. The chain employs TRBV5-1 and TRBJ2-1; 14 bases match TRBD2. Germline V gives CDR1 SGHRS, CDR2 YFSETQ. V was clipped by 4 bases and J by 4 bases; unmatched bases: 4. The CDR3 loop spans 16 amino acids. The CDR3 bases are TGCGCCAGCAGCATGGGGACTAGCGGGGGATACAATGAGCAGTTCTTC. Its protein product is CASSMGTSGGYNEQFF. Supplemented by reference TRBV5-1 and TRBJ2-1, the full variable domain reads KAGVTQTPRYLIKTRGQQVTLSCSPISGHRSVSWYQQTPGQGLQFLFEYFSETQRNKGNFPGRFSGRQFSNSRSEMNVSTLELGDSALYLCASSMGTSGGYNEQFFGPGTRLTVL.

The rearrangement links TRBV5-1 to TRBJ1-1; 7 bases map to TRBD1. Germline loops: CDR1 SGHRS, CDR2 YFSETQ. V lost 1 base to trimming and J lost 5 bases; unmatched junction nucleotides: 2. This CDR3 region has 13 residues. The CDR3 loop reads CASSLLTGTEAFF. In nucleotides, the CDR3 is TGCGCCAGCAGCTTGTTGACAGGGACTGAAGCTTTCTTT.

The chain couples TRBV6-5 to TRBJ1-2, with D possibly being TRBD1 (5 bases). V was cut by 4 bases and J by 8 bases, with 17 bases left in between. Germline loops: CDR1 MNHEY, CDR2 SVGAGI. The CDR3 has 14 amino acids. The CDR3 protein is CASSSLPGVSGYTF. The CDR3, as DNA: TGTGCCAGCAGTTCCTTGCCGGGGGTGAGCGGCTACACCTTC.

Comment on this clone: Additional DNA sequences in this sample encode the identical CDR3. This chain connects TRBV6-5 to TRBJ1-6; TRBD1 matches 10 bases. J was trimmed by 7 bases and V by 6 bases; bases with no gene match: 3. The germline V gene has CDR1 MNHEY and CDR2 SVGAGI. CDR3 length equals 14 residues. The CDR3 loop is CASSRDRGNSPLHF. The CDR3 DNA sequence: TGTGCCAGCAGCCGGGACAGGGGCAATTCACCCCTCCACTTT.

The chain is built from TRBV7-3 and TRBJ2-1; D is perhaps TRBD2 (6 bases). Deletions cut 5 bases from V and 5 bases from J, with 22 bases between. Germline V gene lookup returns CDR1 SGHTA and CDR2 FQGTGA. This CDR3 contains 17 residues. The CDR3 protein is CASSPRVAGLANNEQFF. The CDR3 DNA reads TGTGCCAGCAGCCCTAGGGTTGCGGGGTTGGCTAACAATGAGCAGTTCTTC. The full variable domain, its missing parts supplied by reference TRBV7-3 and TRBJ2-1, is GAGVSQTPSNKVTEKGKYVELRCDPISGHTALYWYRQSLGQGPEFLIYFQGTGAADDSGLPNDRFFAVRPEGSVSTLKIQRTERGDSAVYLCASSPRVAGLANNEQFFGPGTRLTVL.

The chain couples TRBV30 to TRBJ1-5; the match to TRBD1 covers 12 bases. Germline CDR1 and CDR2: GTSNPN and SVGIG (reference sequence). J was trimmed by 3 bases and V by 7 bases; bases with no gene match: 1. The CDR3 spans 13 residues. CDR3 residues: CASGQGANQPQHF. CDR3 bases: TGTGCCTCGGGACAGGGGGCCAATCAGCCCCAGCATTTT.

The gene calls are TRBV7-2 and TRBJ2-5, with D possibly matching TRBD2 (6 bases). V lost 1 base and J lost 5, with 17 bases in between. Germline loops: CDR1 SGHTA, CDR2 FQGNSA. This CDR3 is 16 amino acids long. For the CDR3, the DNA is TGTGCCAGCAGCTTAGGATACGGAGGGCGGAGGGAGACCCAGTACTTC. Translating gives CASSLGYGGRRETQYF.

CDR3 DNA sequence: TGTGCCAGCAGCTTAGCGGGGACTAGCCCCCTCTACGAGCAGTACTTC. It translates to CASSLAGTSPLYEQYF. V gene TRBV7-2 combines with J gene TRBJ2-7; 9 positions agree with TRBD2. The CDR3 is made up of 16 amino acids. Germline V gives CDR1 SGHTA, CDR2 FQGNSA. After removal of 0 bases from V and 3 bases from J, the junction contained 6 bases not matched to a gene.

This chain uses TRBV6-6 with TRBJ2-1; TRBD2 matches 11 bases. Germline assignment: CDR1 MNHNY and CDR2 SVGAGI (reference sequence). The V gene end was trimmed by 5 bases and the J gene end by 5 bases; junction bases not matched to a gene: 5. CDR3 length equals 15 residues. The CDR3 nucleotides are TGTGCCAGCAGTAGAACTAGCGGGAGAAACAATGAGCAGTTCTTC. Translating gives CASSRTSGRNNEQFF.

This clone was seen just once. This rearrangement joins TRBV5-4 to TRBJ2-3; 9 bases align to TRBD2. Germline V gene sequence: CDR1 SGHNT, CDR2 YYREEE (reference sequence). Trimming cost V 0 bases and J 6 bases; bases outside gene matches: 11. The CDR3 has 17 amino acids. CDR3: CASSLAGGRAGADTQYF. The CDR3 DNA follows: TGTGCCAGCAGCTTGGCTGGCGGGAGGGCCGGTGCCGATACGCAGTATTTT.

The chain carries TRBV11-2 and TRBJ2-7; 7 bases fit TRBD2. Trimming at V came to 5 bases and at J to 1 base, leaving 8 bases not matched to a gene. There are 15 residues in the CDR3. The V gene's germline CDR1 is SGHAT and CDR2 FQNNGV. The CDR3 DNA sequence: TGTGCCAGCAGCACACGGACTAGGGGATCCTACGAGCAGTACTTC. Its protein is CASSTRTRGSYEQYF.